Following are 28 T cell receptor beta chains from one sample sequenced in a study of blood T cell repertoires in COVID-19. The method was immunoSEQ multiplex PCR; TCRdb's version includes in-frame clones alone and lacks a portion of them. Here the sample spans 250,000 to 300,000 clones, about 80% being singletons. Material for sequencing was PBMCs or T cells enriched from blood (not recorded which). The origin of the receptors is a man between 25 and 39 years old with acute COVID-19.

This clone was found once. CDR3 region: CASSLPGGYGYTF. The CDR3 nucleotides read TGTGCCAGCAGCCTCCCAGGGGGTTATGGCTACACCTTC. The chain couples TRBV6-2 or TRBV6-3 to TRBJ1-2, with 7 positions matching TRBD1. The CDR3 consists of 13 residues. J was trimmed by 5 bases and V by 6 bases; bases with no gene match: 6. Germline V lookup: CDR1 MNHEY, CDR2 SVGEGT.

The rearrangement links TRBV7-2 to TRBJ2-1, with a weak D call TRBD2 (7 bases). The CDR3 has 19 residues. The germline V gene has CDR1 SGHTA and CDR2 FQGNSA. The V end lost 1 base, the J end lost 1 base, and 20 bases lay between the germline ends. CDR3 amino acids: CASSLVGGASTLSYNEQFF. The CDR3 DNA reads as TGTGCCAGCAGCTTAGTGGGGGGGGCCTCTACACTTTCCTACAATGAGCAGTTCTTC.

This clone was recorded a few times. The chain has TRBV10-1 and TRBJ1-5, with D possibly matching TRBD1 (6 bases). There are 13 residues in the CDR3. V lost 6 bases, J lost 6 bases, and 12 bases lay in between. CDR1 WNHNN and CDR2 SYGVQD come from the germline V gene (reference sequence). The DNA for the CDR3 is TGCGCCAGCAGCGCCACAGGGTTTCAGCCCCAGCATTTT. Amino acids: CASSATGFQPQHF.

This chain links TRBV7-2 with TRBJ2-2, with a weak D call TRBD1 (6 bases). With 3 bases removed from V and 5 bases from J, the gap between germline ends came to 10 bases. Germline V lookup: CDR1 SGHTA, CDR2 FQGNSA. The CDR3 extends over 14 amino acids. The CDR3: CASSLGARTGELFF. CDR3 coding DNA: TGTGCCAGCAGCTTGGGGGCGCGGACCGGGGAGCTGTTTTTT.

The chain combines TRBV7-9 with TRBJ2-3, with TRBD2 matching 8 bases. The CDR3 sequence is 15 residues long. CDR1 SEHNR and CDR2 FQNEAQ come from the germline V gene (reference sequence). Trimming at V came to 5 bases and at J to 4 bases, leaving 8 bases not matched to a gene. The CDR3 DNA sequence: TGTGCCAGCAGCCATAAGCGGGGGCGGCCAGATACGCAGTATTTT. This gives the protein CASSHKRGRPDTQYF.

The chain combines TRBV28 with TRBJ1-1, with unresolved D. Trimming cost V 3 bases and J 4 bases, with 12 bases left between them. Per the germline V gene, CDR1 is MDHEN and CDR2 is SYDVKM. The CDR3 loop spans 14 amino acids. CDR3: CASSLNSRGTEAFF. The DNA of the CDR3 is TGTGCCAGCAGTTTGAACAGCCGTGGCACTGAAGCTTTCTTT.

As for this clone: One end of the junction does not line up with germline, which may come from a read error. The rearrangement links TRBV5-1 to TRBJ2-5; 7 positions match TRBD1. Germline-derived CDR1 and CDR2 are SGHRS and YFSETQ. CDR3 length equals 16 residues. The CDR3 bases are TGTGCCAGCAGCTTGCCTACTAGACAGGGCCAAGAGACCCAGTACTTC. This sequence encodes CASSLPTRQGQETQYF.

V gene TRBV18 combines with J gene TRBJ2-1, with D hard to call. CDR1 is KGHSH, CDR2 LQKENI, per germline. The CDR3 sequence is 12 residues long. Trimming took off 6 bases at V and 6 bases at J, with 9 bases between the two ends. The CDR3 sequence is CASSPEFNEQFF. CDR3 bases: TGTGCCAGCTCGCCAGAGTTCAATGAGCAGTTCTTC.

The chain couples TRBV25-1 to TRBJ2-3; a possible D gene is TRBD1 (6 bases). The germline V gene encodes CDR1 MGHDK and CDR2 SYGVNS. Trimming left V 5 bases short and J 6 bases short, with 12 bases between. This CDR3 is 13 amino acids long. DNA for the CDR3: TGTGCCAGCAGTTCACTTCAGGGGGATACGCAGTATTTT. This codes for CASSSLQGDTQYF.

This clone was counted only a few times. The V gene is TRBV19, the J gene TRBJ1-1; 7 bases are shared with TRBD1. Germline V gene data show CDR1 as LNHDA and CDR2 as SQIVND (reference sequence). The CDR3 loop spans 14 amino acids. J gave up 1 base and V 5 bases, and 4 bases lay outside the gene matches. The CDR3 loop reads CASSHRDRNTEAFF. The CDR3 nucleotides are TGTGCCAGTAGTCACCGGGACAGGAACACTGAAGCTTTCTTT.

The genes are TRBV24-1 and TRBJ1-2; D unresolved. V was trimmed by 4 bases and J by 8 bases, leaving 13 bases between them. There are 13 residues in the CDR3. CDR1 and CDR2 (germline): KGHDR, SFDVKD. CDR3 DNA sequence: TGTGCCACCAGTGACCTCCCGACGGGGGGCTACACCTTC. Amino acids: CATSDLPTGGYTF.

V gene TRBV19 combines with J gene TRBJ1-3, with 9 bases lining up with TRBD1. Germline V lookup: CDR1 LNHDA, CDR2 SQIVND (reference sequence). The CDR3 has 16 amino acids. J gave up 3 bases and V 5 bases, and 8 bases lay outside the gene matches. This CDR3 reads CASSGDRVLFGNTIYF. DNA for the CDR3: TGTGCCAGTAGTGGGGACAGGGTTCTTTTTGGAAACACCATATATTTT.

The chain has TRBV7-9 and TRBJ2-1, with TRBD2 as a possible D gene (6 bases). CDR1 is SEHNR, CDR2 FQNEAQ, per germline (reference sequence). This CDR3 has 18 amino acids. Trimming shortened V by 1 base and J by 7 bases, and 23 bases separated the two germline ends. Here the CDR3 reads CASSLGFRETGLWNEQFF. The CDR3 nucleotides read TGTGCCAGCAGCTTAGGTTTCCGGGAGACGGGATTGTGGAATGAGCAGTTCTTC.

This chain connects TRBV9 to TRBJ1-5; 12 bases are shared with TRBD1. With V trimmed by 0 bases and J by 8 bases, 6 bases remained unmatched. The germline V gene has CDR1 SGDLS and CDR2 YYNGEE. CDR3 length: 16 amino acids. DNA for the CDR3: TGTGCCAGCAGCGTAGGGGTGGGGACAGGGGGCGAGCCCCAGCATTTT. Its translation is CASSVGVGTGGEPQHF. The entire variable domain, with the rest obtained from reference TRBV9 and TRBJ1-5, is as follows: DSGVTQTPKHLITATGQRVTLRCSPRSGDLSVYWYQQSLDQGLQFLIQYYNGEERAKGNILERFSAQQFPDLHSELNLSSLELGDSALYFCASSVGVGTGGEPQHFGDGTRLSIL.

This clone was picked up one time. The chain has TRBV6-2 or TRBV6-3 and TRBJ2-7, with TRBD1 as a possible D gene (6 bases). Between the trimmed V and J ends, which lost 2 bases and 6 bases, there was a span of 11 bases. In germline, CDR1 is MNHEY, CDR2 SVGEGT. The CDR3 is made up of 13 amino acids. CDR3 sequence reads: CASSYGRRGEQYV. The CDR3 bases are TGTGCCAGCAGTTACGGGCGCAGGGGCGAGCAGTACGTC.

This clone is a singleton in its sample. The chain has TRBV7-9 and TRBJ2-1, with D possibly being TRBD2 (5 bases). Trimming left V 1 base short and J 5 bases short, with 9 bases between. The CDR3 runs 14 residues. The germline V gene has CDR1 SEHNR and CDR2 FQNEAQ (reference sequence). CDR3: CASSLVLANNEQFF. The CDR3 bases are TGTGCCAGCAGCTTAGTCCTAGCTAACAATGAGCAGTTCTTC.

The chain has TRBV19 and TRBJ2-3; unclear D gene. This CDR3 is 12 amino acids long. CDR1 and CDR2 from the germline V gene are LNHDA and SQIVND (reference sequence). Trimming took off 5 bases at V and 6 bases at J, with 9 bases between the two ends. CDR3 protein: CASSARFDTQYF. CDR3 DNA: TGTGCCAGTAGTGCCAGATTCGATACGCAGTATTTT.

The chain recombines TRBV5-4 with TRBJ2-3; D gene uncertain. There are 15 residues in the CDR3. Germline CDR1 SGHNT, CDR2 YYREEE (reference sequence). Deletions cut 4 bases from V and 4 bases from J, with 16 bases between. The CDR3 region has the DNA TGTGCCAGCAGCCTACCAGGTCCCGGCTCAGATACGCAGTATTTT. Translated: CASSLPGPGSDTQYF.

The V and J genes are TRBV5-1 and TRBJ2-5, with 7 nucleotides matching TRBD1. Germline trimming cut 0 bases from V and 6 bases from J; bases unmatched to any gene: 2. The CDR3 spans 13 residues. Looked up from germline, CDR1 is SGHRS and CDR2 is YFSETQ. Here the CDR3 DNA reads TGCGCCAGCAGCTTGGGGACAGGACAGACCCAGTACTTC. This translates into CASSLGTGQTQYF.

The genes are TRBV30 and TRBJ2-5; a possible D gene is TRBD1 (5 bases). CDR1 is GTSNPN, CDR2 SVGIG, per germline (reference sequence). CDR3 length: 11 amino acids. Trimming took 5 bases from V and 5 from J, leaving 9 bases between them. In nucleotides, the CDR3 is TGTGCCTGGCAGGGAAGGGAGACCCAGTACTTC. Amino acid sequence: CAWQGRETQYF.

This clone appeared a single time. V usage is TRBV29-1 and J usage is TRBJ2-1; 7 bases map to TRBD2. The germline CDR1 and CDR2 sequences are SQVTM and ANQGSEA. V was pared by 6 bases and J by 10 bases, with 12 bases of the junction left unmatched. CDR3 size: 13 residues. CDR3: CSVAVGLEGEQFF. DNA for the CDR3: TGCAGCGTCGCGGTTGGACTAGAGGGAGAGCAGTTCTTC.

The chain carries TRBV7-8 and TRBJ2-1; 10 nucleotides line up with TRBD2. The CDR3 extends over 15 amino acids. Trimming took 6 bases from V and 4 from J; bases not matched to a gene: 6. Germline CDR1 and CDR2: SGHVS and FQNEAQ. Here the CDR3 reads CASSSGTSAYNEQFF. The DNA for the CDR3 is TGTGCCAGCAGTTCCGGGACTAGCGCTTACAATGAGCAGTTCTTC.

The chain is built from TRBV6-6 and TRBJ1-2; TRBD1 matches at 11 bases. The V and J ends lost 5 bases and 7 bases, in that order; junction bases with no gene match: 6. The V gene's germline CDR1 is MNHNY and CDR2 SVGAGI (reference sequence). The CDR3 covers 14 residues. CDR3 in amino acids: CASSGGQGAGGYTF. As DNA, the CDR3 is TGTGCCAGCAGTGGCGGACAGGGGGCCGGTGGCTACACCTTC.

The CDR3, as DNA: TGCGCCAGCAGCCCGGGACAGGGGGCGGGTGAGCAGTTCTTC. This gives the protein CASSPGQGAGEQFF. The V and J genes are TRBV5-1 and TRBJ2-1; 12 bases are a match to TRBD1. After removal of 4 bases from V and 9 bases from J, the junction contained 5 bases not matched to a gene. The CDR3 contains 14 residues. Germline CDR1 is SGHRS and CDR2 is YFSETQ.

CDR3 DNA sequence: TGTGCCAGCGCTAGGGACAGAACTAACACTGAAGCTTTCTTT. Amino acids: CASARDRTNTEAFF. The chain uses TRBV6-5 and TRBJ1-1, with 7 bases that match TRBD1. The CDR3 is 14 residues long. J was trimmed by 2 bases and V by 8 bases; bases with no gene match: 8. Per the germline V gene, CDR1 is MNHEY and CDR2 is SVGAGI.

V is TRBV7-6 and J is TRBJ2-7, with 8 bases aligning to TRBD2. J lost 7 bases, V lost 5 bases, and 4 bases had no gene match. CDR1 is SGHVS, CDR2 FNYEAQ, per germline. This CDR3 has 12 amino acids. The CDR3: CASSRGGHEQYV. The CDR3 nucleotides are TGTGCCAGCAGCCGGGGGGGGCATGAGCAGTACGTC.

The rearrangement links TRBV5-1 to TRBJ2-5, with 7 bases matching TRBD2. In germline, CDR1 is SGHRS, CDR2 YFSETQ. The V gene end was trimmed by 0 bases and the J gene end by 0 bases; junction bases not matched to a gene: 2. The CDR3 consists of 15 residues. CDR3 DNA: TGCGCCAGCAGCTTGGCGCGGGGGTACCAAGAGACCCAGTACTTC. It is translated as CASSLARGYQETQYF.

The V gene is TRBV7-9, the J gene TRBJ1-1; possibly TRBD1 for D (5 bases). CDR3 length: 12 residues. Germline V gene data show CDR1 as SEHNR and CDR2 as FQNEAQ (reference sequence). Trimming shortened V by 5 bases and J by 6 bases, and 10 bases separated the two germline ends. The CDR3 DNA sequence: TGTGCCAGCAGCCAACGACAGTCTGAAGCTTTCTTT. The encoded protein is CASSQRQSEAFF.